Presented here are 5 T cell receptor beta chains from one specimen sequenced in a study of T cells in Graves' hyperthyroidism and ophthalmopathy (dated by TCRdb to about 2019). Library preparation employed multiplex PCR. The sequencing machine was an Illumina HiSeq 2000. TCR beta CDR3 regions were amplified from RNA transcripts. A first-round RT-PCR of the TCR CDR3 used the HTBI primer set with the Qiagen OneStep RT-PCR kit. Through fastp at Q25 and MiXCR, TCRdb rebuilt clones from the public reads, retaining in-frame beta chains. Each CDR3 protein appears once, grouped with its most common genes and DNA. Recorded for this sample are hundreds of thousands of distinct CDR3 sequences; 16% of them occurred a single time. Under 20% of the sample is taken by the ten largest. Sequenced input: blood. These receptors were collected from a woman younger than 35 with Graves' hyperthyroidism.

Points on this clonotype: An end of the junction differs from the germline gene, which may be a read error. This rearrangement joins TRBV4-1 to TRBJ1-5; D perhaps matches TRBD1 (5 bases). Looked up from germline, CDR1 is MGHRA and CDR2 is YSYEKL. The CDR3 is made up of 15 amino acids. CDR3: CASSRVGTSDQPPHF. The DNA for the CDR3 is TGCGCCAGCAGCCGAGTCGGGACTTCGGACCAGCCCCCGCATTTT.

V is TRBV28 and J is TRBJ1-5; 8 positions match TRBD1. Germline V gives CDR1 MDHEN, CDR2 SYDVKM. The V and J ends lost 4 bases and 6 bases, in that order; junction bases with no gene match: 8. This CDR3 has 15 residues. The CDR3 nucleotides are TGTGCCAGCAGTTCCCCCACAGGGGGGGTTCAGCCCCAGCATTTT. It encodes CASSSPTGGVQPQHF.

Worth noting for this clonotype: A read error is possible here, since a much larger clone lies one base away. The genes are TRBV28 and TRBJ2-7, with TRBD2 as a possible D gene (6 bases). Trimming cost V 5 bases and J 3 bases, with 14 bases left between them. Germline V CDR1 and CDR2: MDHEN, SYDVKM. There are 14 residues in the CDR3. The CDR3 loop is CASSLTTGDYEQYF. The CDR3 nucleotides are TGTGCCAGCAGTCTAACAACGGGGGACTACGAGCAGTACTTC. The full variable domain, completed using reference TRBV28 and TRBJ2-7, is DVKVTQSSRYLVKRTGEKVFLECVQDMDHENMFWYRQDPGLGLRLIYFSYDVKMKEKGDIPEGYSVSREKKERFSLILESASTNQTSMYLCASSLTTGDYEQYFGPGTRLTVT.

The V gene is TRBV18, the J gene TRBJ1-2; D is uncertain. Deletions cut 5 bases from V and 3 bases from J, with 13 bases between. CDR1 KGHSH and CDR2 LQKENI come from the germline V gene. The CDR3 totals 14 residues. CDR3 loop: CASSGGTTDYGYTF. CDR3 coding DNA: TGTGCCAGCTCAGGAGGAACCACAGACTATGGCTACACCTTC.

V usage is TRBV11-2 and J usage is TRBJ2-1; tentatively, D is TRBD2 (6 bases). Germline assignment: CDR1 SGHAT and CDR2 FQNNGV. CDR3 length: 14 amino acids. Trimming removed 6 bases at V and 8 bases at J, with 17 bases between. This CDR3 is CASRSLTSRHEQFF. Written as DNA, the CDR3 is TGTGCCAGCAGATCGTTGACTAGTCGGCATGAGCAGTTCTTC. Full variable domain (remainder filled in from reference TRBV11-2 and TRBJ2-1): EAGVAQSPRYKIIEKRQSVAFWCNPISGHATLYWYQQILGQGPKLLIQFQNNGVVDDSQLPKDRFSAERLKGVDSTLKIQPAKLEDSAVYLCASRSLTSRHEQFFGPGTRLTVL.